This T cell receptor (beta chain) was recorded in a study of vaccination effects on CD4 cells after COVID-19 (dated by TCRdb to between 2021 and 2024). As for the study more broadly: The ViraFEST assay stimulated PBMC with viral peptide pools and then used TCR sequencing to identify antigen-specific CD4+ T cell clonotypes by expansion. The full study included roughly 11 COVID-19 convalescent patients and a handful of SARS-CoV-2-naive healthy vaccine recipients. Cultures from other donors in the study were sequenced using the Oncomine TCR Beta short-read assay on an Illumina iSeq 100. Two million PBMC per well were cultured in IMDM with roughly 5% human AB serum, 10 IU/ml IL-2 and gentamicin, plus 10 ug/ml peptides. In both COVID-19 convalescent patients and infection-naive vaccine recipients, the study compared SARS-CoV-2 spike-specific CD4+ TCR repertoires from before mRNA vaccination with those from after it. Post-vaccine samples across the study were collected a median of 72 days after the second dose, with a range of 14 to 241. The investigation overall reported the following: Both infection-induced and vaccine-induced clones contracted markedly at late post-vaccination timepoints, which is consistent with waning T cell responses. The study was limited by a small number of convalescent patients, and early post-infection timepoints were lacking. In healthy vaccine recipients, vaccine-induced clones were almost all SARS-CoV-2 mono-reactive, with only 1 of 255 cross-reactive with common cold coronaviruses.

For CDR1 and CDR2, the germline V gene lists ENHRY and SYGVKD. Ends trimmed: V by 6 bases, J by 2 bases; bases unmatched to a gene: 6. The CDR3 holds 16 amino acids from the cysteine to the phenylalanine. The CDR3 DNA has 48 bases and is translated from base 1. After less than 13 days of culture, CD4+ T cells were isolated with the EasySep CD4+ T cell isolation kit. Each participant received two doses of an mRNA SARS-CoV-2 vaccine, either BNT162b2 or mRNA-1273. None of the healthy vaccine recipients had a prior SARS-CoV-2 infection, which was confirmed by nucleocapsid antibody tests that came back negative both before and after vaccination. On days 3 and 7, half of the culture medium was replaced with fresh IL-2-containing medium. Each peptide stimulation condition was cultured in triplicate wells unless otherwise noted. Using Ficoll-Paque Plus gradient centrifugation, PBMC were separated from whole blood and then either used fresh or cryopreserved at -140C. Genomic DNA was extracted from cultured CD4+ T cells with the QIAamp micro DNA kit.

Receptor libraries were prepared by the immunoSEQ multiplex PCR assay. TCR beta CDR3 sequencing was performed on DNA from the cultured, isolated CD4+ T cells. On the authors' methods: Non-productive TCR sequences were discarded, and reads were trimmed to the CDR3 region, with only CDR3s of 7 or more amino acids retained. Antigen-specific clonotypes were identified using the MANAFEST web app by comparison of expansion in peptide wells against reference cultures. Positive clones required FDR<0.05 expansion versus reference and all other wells, odds ratio above 5, and frequency above 0.1% in two replicate wells. A clonotype was called cross-reactive if it was significantly expanded both in SARS-CoV-2 spike wells and in at least one common cold coronavirus spike condition. Levenshtein distance calculated with the stringdist R package was used to assess CDR3 similarity, and unrooted trees were constructed with ape in R 3.6.1. This is the immuneACCESS table as TCRdb keeps it, with only in-frame sequences that have V and J called. A part of the clones is gone; compared with another copy, unresolved V genes explain less than half, and the rest is unexplained. V and J calls and clone size are as listed in that table; D and trimming were resolved from the DNA. For this sample there are roughly 40,000 clones; around two thirds appear just once. Clones ranked in the top ten supply about 8.4% of the sample.

This clone was seen once. The antigen this receptor binds is unknown. The sample holds no much larger clone one base away, and base qualities are not on file. The rearrangement combines TRBV10-3 with TRBJ2-3; 12 central nucleotides agree with TRBD2. The clonotype comes from a human donor who received a COVID-19 vaccine. Sequencing used CD4+ T cells from PBMCs cultured without peptide, obtained after COVID-19 vaccination. The DNA sequence is TGTGCCATCAGCCTAGCGGGGGGGCCTGTCACAGATACGCAGTATTTT. Its coded protein is CAISLAGGPVTDTQYF.